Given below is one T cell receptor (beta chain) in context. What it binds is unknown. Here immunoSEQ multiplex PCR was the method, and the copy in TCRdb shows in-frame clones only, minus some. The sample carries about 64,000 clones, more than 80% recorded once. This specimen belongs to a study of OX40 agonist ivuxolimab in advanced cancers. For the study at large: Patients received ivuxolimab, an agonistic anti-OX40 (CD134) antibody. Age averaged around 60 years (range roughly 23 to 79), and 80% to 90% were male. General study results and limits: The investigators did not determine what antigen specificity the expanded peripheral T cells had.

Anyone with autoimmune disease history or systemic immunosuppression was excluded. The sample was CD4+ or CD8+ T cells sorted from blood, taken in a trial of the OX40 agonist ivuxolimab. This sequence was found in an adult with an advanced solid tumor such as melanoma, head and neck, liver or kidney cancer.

The CDR3 region is CASRGEGETQYF. The CDR3 DNA sequence: TGTGCCAGCAGAGGGGAGGGGGAGACCCAGTACTTC. V gene TRBV7-9 combines with J gene TRBJ2-5; 7 bases agree with TRBD2. V lost 6 bases, J lost 5 bases, and 3 bases stayed unmatched. CDR1 and CDR2 from the germline V gene are SEHNR and FQNEAQ (reference sequence). The CDR3 totals 12 residues.